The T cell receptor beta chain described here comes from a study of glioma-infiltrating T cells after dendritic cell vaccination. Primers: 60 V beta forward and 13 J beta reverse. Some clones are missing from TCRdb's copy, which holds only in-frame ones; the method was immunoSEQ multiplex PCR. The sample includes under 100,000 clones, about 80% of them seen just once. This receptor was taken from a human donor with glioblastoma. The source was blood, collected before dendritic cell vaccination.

The CDR3 DNA is TGCAGTGCTCGGACTTCCTACGAGCAGTACTTC. The encoded protein is CSARTSYEQYF. The chain has TRBV20-1 and TRBJ2-7, with a tentative D call TRBD2 (5 bases). Germline-derived CDR1 and CDR2 are DFQATT and SNEGSKA (reference sequence). V was cut by 5 bases and J by 1 base, with 6 bases left in between. The CDR3 extends over 11 amino acids.